Sequencing of this TCR beta chain was carried out in a study of T cell changes during pregnancy in multiple sclerosis. Germline-derived CDR1 and CDR2 are MDHEN and SYDVKM. V shed 4 bases and J shed 7 bases, with 13 bases lying between them. There are 14 residues in the CDR3. Libraries were prepared by immunoSEQ multiplex PCR; TCRdb keeps only in-frame clonotypes and omits some of them. The table records tens of thousands of clones, approximately 92% of them present only once. This clonotype originated in a female donor with multiple sclerosis, enrolled in a pregnancy study. The sample here was CD4+ T cells from peripheral blood mononuclear cells, taken after pregnancy. The chain carries TRBV28 and TRBJ2-2; maybe TRBD2 (5 bases). CDR3 loop: CASSWGNSGGELFF. CDR3 DNA sequence: TGTGCCAGCAGTTGGGGTAACAGCGGCGGGGAGCTGTTTTTT.